This is a list of T cell receptor beta chains from one sample in a study of post-analysis software for immune sequencing data. MiXCR, applied by TCRdb to the PCR reads, yields one record per CDR3 protein. The sample records hundreds of thousands of distinct CDR3 sequences, just under 30% being singletons. Sample: blood. These receptors were taken from a girl aged 10 to 17 with multiple sclerosis. The CDR3 runs from the conserved cysteine through the conserved F or W. D genes are given only for firm matches. Clone size is given for some rows only: seen once, a few or many times, or a class if the clone is expanded.

J | V | D | size | DNA | CDR3
TRBJ2-3 | TRBV6-2/TRBV6-3 | . | few | TGTGCCAGCTCCGGGTTCCGAGCAGATACGCAGTATTTT | CASSGFRADTQYF
TRBJ1-6 | TRBV7-2 | . | few | TGTGCCAGCAGCGGCTATAATTCACCCCTCCACTTT | CASSGYNSPLHF
TRBJ1-1 | TRBV27 | . | few | TGTGCCAGCAGTGTCACAGGTAGTATGGACACTGAAGCTTTCTTT | CASSVTGSMDTEAFF
TRBJ2-1 | TRBV7-7 | TRBD2 | . | TGTGCCAGCAGCTTAGGGACTAGCGGGAGCTATGAGCAGTTCTTC | CASSLGTSGSYEQFF
TRBJ2-3 | TRBV29-1 | TRBD1 | many | TGCAGCGTACACACAGGGGGCACAGATACGCAGTATTTT | CSVHTGGTDTQYF
TRBJ2-1 | TRBV7-2 | TRBD1 | once | TGTGCCAGCAGCACCTGGACAGGAAACAATGAGCAGTTCTTC | CASSTWTGNNEQFF
TRBJ1-5 | TRBV24-1 | . | . | TGTGCCACCAGTGAGGCCCGGACGGATCAGCCTCAGCATTTT | CATSEARTDQPQHF
TRBJ2-1 | TRBV20-1 | TRBD2 | few | TGCAGTCCGTTATCGGGGGGGAGGGACAATGAGCAGTTCTTC | CSPLSGGRDNEQFF
TRBJ1-2 | TRBV6-6 | . | . | TGTGCCAGCAGTGGACCCTGGGGGTATGGCTACACCTTC | CASSGPWGYGYTF
TRBJ2-1 | TRBV7-9 | . | . | TGTGCCAGCAGCCCAAGGACGAGCAGGGATGAGCAGTTCTTC | CASSPRTSRDEQFF
TRBJ1-5 | TRBV6-6 | . | few | TGTGCCAGCAGTGGAGGGACAAAAAATCAGCCCCAGCATTTT | CASSGGTKNQPQHF
TRBJ2-3 | TRBV12-3/TRBV12-4 | TRBD1 | many | TGTGCCAGCAGTTTATCTGGACAGGGAACAGATACGCAGTATTTT | CASSLSGQGTDTQYF
TRBJ2-7 | TRBV7-8 | . | . | TGTGCCAGCAGCTTAGCGGGGACCGCACACGTCAAATACGAGCAGTACTTC | CASSLAGTAHVKYEQYF
TRBJ2-4 | TRBV7-2 | . | few | TGTGCCAGCAGCTTAGCGCCCAGCAATGGCATTCAGTACTTC | CASSLAPSNGIQYF